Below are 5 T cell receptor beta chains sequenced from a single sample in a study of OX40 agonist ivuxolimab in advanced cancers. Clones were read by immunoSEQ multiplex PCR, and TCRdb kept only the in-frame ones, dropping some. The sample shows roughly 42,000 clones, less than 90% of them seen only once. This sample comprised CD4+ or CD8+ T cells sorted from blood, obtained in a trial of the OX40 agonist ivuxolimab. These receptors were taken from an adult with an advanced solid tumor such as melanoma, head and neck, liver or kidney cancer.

This chain's CDR3 is CASSSAGGSETQYF. Here the CDR3 DNA reads TGTGCCAGCAGTTCAGCGGGGGGATCGGAGACCCAGTACTTC. The J gene is TRBJ2-5, the V gene TRBV27; 9 bases map to TRBD2. With 4 bases clipped from V and 5 bases from J, the junction kept 5 bases outside the gene matches. In germline, CDR1 is MNHEY, CDR2 SMNVEV (reference sequence). The CDR3 spans 14 residues.

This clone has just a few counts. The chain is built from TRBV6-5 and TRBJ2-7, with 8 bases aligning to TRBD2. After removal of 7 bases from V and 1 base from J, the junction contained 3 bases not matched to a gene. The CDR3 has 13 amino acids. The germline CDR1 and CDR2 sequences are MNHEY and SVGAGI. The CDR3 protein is CASTGGGSYEQYF. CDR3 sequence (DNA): TGTGCCAGCACGGGGGGGGGTTCCTACGAGCAGTACTTC.

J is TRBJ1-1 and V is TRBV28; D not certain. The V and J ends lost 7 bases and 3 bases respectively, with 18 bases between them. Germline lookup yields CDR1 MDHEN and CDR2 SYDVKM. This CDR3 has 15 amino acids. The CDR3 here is CASTRVWGRDTEAFF. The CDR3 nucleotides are TGTGCCAGCACCCGCGTATGGGGTAGGGACACTGAAGCTTTCTTT.

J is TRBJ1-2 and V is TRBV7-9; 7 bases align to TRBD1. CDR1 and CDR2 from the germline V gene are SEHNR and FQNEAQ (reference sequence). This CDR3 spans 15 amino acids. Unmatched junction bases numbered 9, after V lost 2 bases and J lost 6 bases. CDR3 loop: CASSLNADRVNGYTF. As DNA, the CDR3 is TGTGCCAGCAGCTTAAATGCTGACAGGGTAAATGGCTACACCTTC.

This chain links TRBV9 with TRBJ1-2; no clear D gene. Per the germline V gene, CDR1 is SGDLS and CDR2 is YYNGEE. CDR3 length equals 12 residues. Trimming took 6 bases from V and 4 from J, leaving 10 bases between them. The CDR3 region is CASNALGYGYTF. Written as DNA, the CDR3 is TGTGCCAGCAACGCCCTTGGCTATGGCTACACCTTC.